This T cell receptor (beta chain) was documented in a study of blood T cell repertoires in COVID-19. Whole-study context: Italy, Spain and the United States were the sources of the convalescent and acute COVID-19 samples. The cDNA or gDNA used as material had been derived from T cells, B-cell-depleted T cells, or PBMCs.

As originally analysed: Amplified reference gene primers provided the basis for estimating nucleated cell counts. Using immunoSEQ multiplex PCR, the repertoire was profiled, and TCRdb retains in-frame clones only, with some absent. V and J calls and clone size are given by that table; D and trimming were obtained from the DNA. The sample has over 70,000 clones, approximately 90% seen once. Trimming cost V 4 bases and J 6 bases; bases outside gene matches: 6. CDR3 length: 14 amino acids. CDR1 SGHRS and CDR2 YFSETQ come from the germline V gene. The V and J genes are TRBV5-1 and TRBJ1-4, with TRBD1 matching over 7 bases. The sequencing sample was made of peripheral blood. The sequence was collected from a man aged 45-65 years with COVID-19, enrolled during active disease. The CDR3 DNA reads TGCGCCAGCAGCCGACAGGGAGGTGATGAAAAACTGTTTTTT. Its translation is CASSRQGGDEKLFF.